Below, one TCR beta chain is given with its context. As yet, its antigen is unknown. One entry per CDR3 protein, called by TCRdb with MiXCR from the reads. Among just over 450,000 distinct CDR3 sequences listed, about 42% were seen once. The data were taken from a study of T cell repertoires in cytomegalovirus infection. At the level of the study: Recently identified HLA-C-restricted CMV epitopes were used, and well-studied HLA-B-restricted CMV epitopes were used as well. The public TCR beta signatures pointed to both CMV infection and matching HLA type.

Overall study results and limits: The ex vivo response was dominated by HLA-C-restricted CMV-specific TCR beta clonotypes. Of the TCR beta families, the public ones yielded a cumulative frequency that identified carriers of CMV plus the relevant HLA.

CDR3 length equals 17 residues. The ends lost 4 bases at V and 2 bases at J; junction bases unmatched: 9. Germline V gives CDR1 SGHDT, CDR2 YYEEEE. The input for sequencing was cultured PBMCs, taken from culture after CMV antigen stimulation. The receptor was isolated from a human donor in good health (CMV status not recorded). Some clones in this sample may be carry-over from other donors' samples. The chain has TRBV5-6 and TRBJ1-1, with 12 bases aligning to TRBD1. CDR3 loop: CASSRTGTGGANTEAFF. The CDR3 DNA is TGTGCCAGCAGCCGAACCGGGACAGGGGGCGCAAACACTGAAGCTTTCTTT. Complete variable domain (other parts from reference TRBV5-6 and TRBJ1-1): DAGVTQSPTHLIKTRGQQVTLRCSPKSGHDTVSWYQQALGQGPQFIFQYYEEEERQRGNFPDRFSGHQFPNYSSELNVNALLLGDSALYLCASSRTGTGGANTEAFFGQGTRLTVV.